These T cell receptor beta chains were read from a single sample in a study of OX40 agonist ivuxolimab in advanced cancers. Assay: immunoSEQ multiplex PCR; the TCRdb copy retains only in-frame clones and omits some. The sample lists 60,000 to 80,000 clones; over 75% were seen once. The sequencing used CD4+ or CD8+ T cells sorted from blood, collected in a trial of the OX40 agonist ivuxolimab. Receptor source: an adult with an advanced solid tumor such as melanoma, head and neck, liver or kidney cancer. Each CDR3 is given with its conserved first and last residue. Each record gives: clone size, J gene, V gene, D gene, CDR3 DNA, CDR3 protein. A D gene is named only where the DNA matches it firmly. Not every row has a clone size; where given, it reads once, few, many or a size class.

size: few; J: TRBJ1-2; V: TRBV5-4; D: .; DNA: TGTGCCAGCAGCTTGGAAGGGACGAGGGGCTACACCTTC; CDR3: CASSLEGTRGYTF
size: once; J: TRBJ2-1; V: TRBV19; D: .; DNA: TGTGCCAGTAGTAGGCGAACAGGGTCCCCTGGGCGAAGGCAGTTCTTC; CDR3: CASSRRTGSPGRRQFF
size: .; J: TRBJ2-3; V: TRBV29-1; D: .; DNA: TGCAGCGCTAGGGCGCAGGGTATTGATACGCAGTATTTT; CDR3: CSARAQGIDTQYF
size: .; J: TRBJ1-2; V: TRBV6-5; D: .; DNA: TGTGCCAGAGAGGGGGGACAATCCCATGGCTACACCTTC; CDR3: CAREGGQSHGYTF
size: .; J: TRBJ1-1; V: TRBV7-9; D: .; DNA: TGTGCCAGCAGCTTAGGGACAGTGAACACTGAAGCTTTCTTT; CDR3: CASSLGTVNTEAFF
size: .; J: TRBJ1-4; V: TRBV5-8; D: .; DNA: TGTGCCAGCAGCTTGGGCGGGGGCCGGGAAGAAAAACTGTTTTTT; CDR3: CASSLGGGREEKLFF
size: .; J: TRBJ1-1; V: TRBV21-1; D: .; DNA: TGTGCCAGCAGCAATGGGCATGGGGGAATCATGAACACTGAAGCTTTCTTT; CDR3: CASSNGHGGIMNTEAFF
size: .; J: TRBJ2-3; V: TRBV12-5; D: .; DNA: TGTGCTAGTGGATCGGACAGCACAGATACGCAGTATTTT; CDR3: CASGSDSTDTQYF
size: .; J: TRBJ1-2; V: TRBV10-2; D: TRBD1; DNA: TGCGCCAGCAGCCCCGCAGGGGGCAACTATGGCTACACCTTC; CDR3: CASSPAGGNYGYTF
size: .; J: TRBJ2-7; V: TRBV9; D: .; DNA: TGTGCCAGCAGCGTAGACAGCTACGAGCAGTACTTC; CDR3: CASSVDSYEQYF
size: .; J: TRBJ1-5; V: TRBV7-9; D: .; DNA: TGTGCCAGCAGCTTAGCAGGGGCTAGCAATCAGCCCCAGCATTTT; CDR3: CASSLAGASNQPQHF
size: .; J: TRBJ2-5; V: TRBV6-6; D: .; DNA: TGTGCCAGCAGTCCCGACGCCTTTCATGAGCAGTACTTC; CDR3: CASSPDAFHEQYF
size: .; J: TRBJ2-1; V: TRBV5-4; D: .; DNA: TGTGCCAGCAGCTTGGCAGGGTCGGGAGAGCAGTTCTTC; CDR3: CASSLAGSGEQFF
size: .; J: TRBJ2-5; V: TRBV2; D: TRBD2; DNA: TGTGCCAGCAGTGGGACTAGCGGGAAAGAGACCCAGTACTTC; CDR3: CASSGTSGKETQYF
size: .; J: TRBJ1-3; V: TRBV15; D: .; DNA: TGTGCCACCAGCAGAGTGACCGGAAACACCATATATTTT; CDR3: CATSRVTGNTIYF
size: .; J: TRBJ2-1; V: TRBV4-2; D: TRBD2; DNA: TGTGCCAGCAGCCAGCCCGGGACTAGGGCATCCAATGAGCAGTTCTTC; CDR3: CASSQPGTRASNEQFF
size: .; J: TRBJ2-5; V: TRBV5-4; D: .; DNA: TGTGCCAGCAGCTTGGGGCAGCTGGAGACCCAGTACTTC; CDR3: CASSLGQLETQYF
size: .; J: TRBJ1-1; V: TRBV27; D: .; DNA: TGTGCCAGCAGTTTGTCCCCAGGTATGAACACTGAAGCTTTCTTT; CDR3: CASSLSPGMNTEAFF
size: .; J: TRBJ1-5; V: TRBV7-9; D: .; DNA: TGTGCCAGCAGCTTAATCGATAGCAATCAGCCCCAGCATTTT; CDR3: CASSLIDSNQPQHF
size: .; J: TRBJ1-2; V: TRBV25-1; D: TRBD1; DNA: TGTGCCAGCAGTTCATTGACAGGGAACTATGGCTACACCTTC; CDR3: CASSSLTGNYGYTF
size: .; J: TRBJ2-5; V: TRBV6-6; D: TRBD1; DNA: TGTGCCAGCAGTTACGCTCCGGGACAGCAAGAGACCCAGTACTTC; CDR3: CASSYAPGQQETQYF
size: .; J: TRBJ2-1; V: TRBV20-1; D: .; DNA: TGCAGTGCCCTACCCGAGAATGAGCAGTTCTTC; CDR3: CSALPENEQFF
size: .; J: TRBJ1-5; V: TRBV28; D: .; DNA: TGTGCCAGCAGTGGCGGTAGCAATCAGCCCCAGCATTTT; CDR3: CASSGGSNQPQHF
size: .; J: TRBJ1-1; V: TRBV15; D: .; DNA: TGTGCCACCAGCAGAGATTTAGTGGGTACTGAAGCTTTCTTT; CDR3: CATSRDLVGTEAFF
size: .; J: TRBJ1-1; V: TRBV20-1; D: .; DNA: TGCAGTGCGATTTCGCGGACTGAAGCTTTCTTT; CDR3: CSAISRTEAFF
size: .; J: TRBJ1-6; V: TRBV11-1; D: .; DNA: TGTGCCAGCAGCTTAGAACACAGAGATAATTCACCCCTCCACTTT; CDR3: CASSLEHRDNSPLHF
size: .; J: TRBJ1-1; V: TRBV30; D: .; DNA: TGTGCCTGGAGTGTATTGGTTGACAGAAACACTGAAGCTTTCTTT; CDR3: CAWSVLVDRNTEAFF
size: once; J: TRBJ1-1; V: TRBV18; D: TRBD1; DNA: TGTGCCAGCTCACCGACAGGGGGGAAAGAAGCTTTCTTT; CDR3: CASSPTGGKEAFF
size: .; J: TRBJ1-1; V: TRBV18; D: .; DNA: TGTGCCAGCTCACCAAGGAGGTCGGACCGGGTGGGTGTTACTGAAGCTTTCTTT; CDR3: CASSPRRSDRVGVTEAFF
size: .; J: TRBJ2-5; V: TRBV4-2; D: TRBD2; DNA: TGTGCCAGCAGCCAAGAGCTCTCCGGGACTAGCGGGTCGGAGACCCAGTACTTC; CDR3: CASSQELSGTSGSETQYF
size: .; J: TRBJ2-7; V: TRBV19; D: TRBD2; DNA: TGTGCCAGTAGTCCGGGACTAGGGGACGTCGAGCAGTACTTC; CDR3: CASSPGLGDVEQYF
size: .; J: TRBJ2-7; V: TRBV25-1; D: .; DNA: TGTGCCAGCAGTGCAGGATGGGACACTCTCCCGGACTTC; CDR3: CASSAGWDTLPDF
size: .; J: TRBJ1-1; V: TRBV28; D: .; DNA: TGTGCCAGCAGTTTCCCCTCCAGGAACACTGAAGCTTTCTTT; CDR3: CASSFPSRNTEAFF
size: .; J: TRBJ2-3; V: TRBV6-6; D: .; DNA: TGTGCCAGCAGCCCGGACAGTCTACCTCGGTATTTT; CDR3: CASSPDSLPRYF
size: .; J: TRBJ2-7; V: TRBV10-3; D: .; DNA: TGTGCCATCAGTGAGTCCAGAACCTACGAGCAGTACTTC; CDR3: CAISESRTYEQYF
size: .; J: TRBJ2-5; V: TRBV5-4; D: .; DNA: TGTGCCAGCAGCTTGGACAGAACCCATCAAGAGACCCAGTACTTC; CDR3: CASSLDRTHQETQYF
size: .; J: TRBJ1-1; V: TRBV7-2; D: .; DNA: TGTGCCAGCAGCTTAAGCAGGGGTAGCACTGAAGCTTTCTTT; CDR3: CASSLSRGSTEAFF
size: .; J: TRBJ1-2; V: TRBV6-1; D: TRBD1; DNA: TGTGCCAGCAGTGATAATATGGACAGGGGGCATGGGGGCTACACCTTC; CDR3: CASSDNMDRGHGGYTF
size: once; J: TRBJ2-3; V: TRBV7-9; D: .; DNA: TGTGCCAGCAGCCCCCGTATAGCGTCTAGCACAGATACGCAGTATTTT; CDR3: CASSPRIASSTDTQYF
size: .; J: TRBJ2-4; V: TRBV5-1; D: .; DNA: TGCGCCAGCAGCTTGAACGGGTGGACAGGAGGGAACATTCAGTACTTC; CDR3: CASSLNGWTGGNIQYF
size: .; J: TRBJ2-7; V: TRBV2; D: TRBD2; DNA: TGTGCCAGCAGCGTACGGCTAGCGGGATTGGGGGAGCAGTACTTC; CDR3: CASSVRLAGLGEQYF
size: .; J: TRBJ1-1; V: TRBV19; D: .; DNA: TGTGCCAGCCGTGAACGCCGGGGGTTGAGCACTGAAGCTTTCTTT; CDR3: CASRERRGLSTEAFF
size: .; J: TRBJ2-5; V: TRBV5-3; D: .; DNA: TGTGCCAGAAGCTTGGCGGAGAGTCAAGAGACCCAGTACTTC; CDR3: CARSLAESQETQYF
size: .; J: TRBJ1-5; V: TRBV5-1; D: .; DNA: TGCGCCAGCAGCTTGGGCGGGCCTAATAGCAATCAGCCCCAGCATTTT; CDR3: CASSLGGPNSNQPQHF
size: .; J: TRBJ1-4; V: TRBV6-1; D: .; DNA: TGTGCCAGCAAAGAGGCATCTTATGAAAAACTGTTTTTT; CDR3: CASKEASYEKLFF
size: .; J: TRBJ1-2; V: TRBV10-3; D: .; DNA: TGTGCCATCAGTGAAGAGGGCGGATATGGCTACACCTTC; CDR3: CAISEEGGYGYTF
size: .; J: TRBJ1-2; V: TRBV11-2; D: .; DNA: TGTGCCAGCAGCTTAGGTCGACAGTTCGGCTACACCTTC; CDR3: CASSLGRQFGYTF
size: .; J: TRBJ1-2; V: TRBV7-2; D: .; DNA: TGTGCCAGCAGCCCGGGGGGGGCCCTAGGCTACACCTTC; CDR3: CASSPGGALGYTF
size: .; J: TRBJ1-1; V: TRBV10-3; D: .; DNA: TGTGCCATCAGTGAGTCTGCAAGCGGAACTGAAGCTTTCTTT; CDR3: CAISESASGTEAFF
size: .; J: TRBJ1-1; V: TRBV4-3; D: .; DNA: TGCGCCAGCAGCCGACTCCGCGGACCCTACACTGAAGCTTTCTTT; CDR3: CASSRLRGPYTEAFF
size: once; J: TRBJ2-4; V: TRBV6-6; D: .; DNA: TGTGCCAGCAGTCCTTATAGGATCGGCCAAAACATTCAGTACTTC; CDR3: CASSPYRIGQNIQYF
size: .; J: TRBJ2-2; V: TRBV4-3; D: TRBD2; DNA: TGCGCCAGCAGCCAAGATCTAGGGACTAGCGGGAGTGATGGCGGGGAGCTGTTTTTT; CDR3: CASSQDLGTSGSDGGELFF
size: .; J: TRBJ1-6; V: TRBV6-6; D: .; DNA: TGTGCCAGCAGGGCCACAGGCGGCTCACCCCTCCACTTT; CDR3: CASRATGGSPLHF
size: few; J: TRBJ1-2; V: TRBV11-3; D: .; DNA: TGTGCCAGCAGCTCCAGGGAGTTTGGCTACACCTTC; CDR3: CASSSREFGYTF
size: .; J: TRBJ2-1; V: TRBV27; D: TRBD2; DNA: TGTGCCAGCAGTTTCTCCCCGGGACTAGCGCCAAATGAGCAGTTCTTC; CDR3: CASSFSPGLAPNEQFF
size: .; J: TRBJ1-2; V: TRBV2; D: TRBD1; DNA: TGTGCCAGCAGCCCTGGGACAGCGGAAGGCTACACCTTC; CDR3: CASSPGTAEGYTF
size: .; J: TRBJ2-1; V: TRBV6-4; D: .; DNA: TGTGCCAGCAGTGCGGAGGCTAGCTCCTACAATGAGCAGTTCTTC; CDR3: CASSAEASSYNEQFF
size: few; J: TRBJ1-2; V: TRBV18; D: .; DNA: TGTGCCAGCTCACCGGGGGGGGCTAAGGACTATGGCTACACCTTC; CDR3: CASSPGGAKDYGYTF
size: .; J: TRBJ1-1; V: TRBV5-1; D: .; DNA: TGCGCCAGCAGCTTTCAAGGAAGTCCTGAAGCTTTCTTT; CDR3: CASSFQGSPEAFF
size: .; J: TRBJ1-2; V: TRBV5-1; D: TRBD1; DNA: TGCGCCAGCAGATTGGGACAGGCTGACGGCTACACCTTC; CDR3: CASRLGQADGYTF